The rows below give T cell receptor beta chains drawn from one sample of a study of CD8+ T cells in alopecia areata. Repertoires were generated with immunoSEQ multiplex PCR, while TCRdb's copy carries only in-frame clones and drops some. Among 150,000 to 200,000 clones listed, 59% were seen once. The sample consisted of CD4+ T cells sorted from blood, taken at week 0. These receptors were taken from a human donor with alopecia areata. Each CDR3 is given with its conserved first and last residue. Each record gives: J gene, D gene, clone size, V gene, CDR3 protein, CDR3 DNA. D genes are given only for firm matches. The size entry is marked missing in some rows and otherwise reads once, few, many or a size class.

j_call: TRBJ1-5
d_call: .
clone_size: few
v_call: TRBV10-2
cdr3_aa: CASSGQAYQPQHF
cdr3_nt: TGCGCCAGCAGTGGACAGGCCTATCAGCCCCAGCATTTT

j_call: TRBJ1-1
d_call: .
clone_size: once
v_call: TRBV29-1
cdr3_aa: CSVGVVNTEAFF
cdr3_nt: TGCAGCGTTGGAGTGGTGAACACTGAAGCTTTCTTT

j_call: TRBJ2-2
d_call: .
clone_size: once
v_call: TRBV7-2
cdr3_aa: CASSRGQNTGELFF
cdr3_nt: TGTGCCAGCAGCCGGGGACAGAACACCGGGGAGCTGTTTTTT

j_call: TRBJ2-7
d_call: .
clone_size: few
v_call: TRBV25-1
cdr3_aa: CASSDNGNRYEQYF
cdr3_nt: TGTGCCAGCAGTGATAATGGCAATAGGTACGAGCAGTACTTC

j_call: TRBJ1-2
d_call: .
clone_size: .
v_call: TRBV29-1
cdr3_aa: CSGWGADGYTF
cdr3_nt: TGCAGCGGGTGGGGGGCGGATGGCTACACCTTC

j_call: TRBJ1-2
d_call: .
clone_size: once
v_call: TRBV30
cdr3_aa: CAWSRAGGYTF
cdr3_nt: TGTGCCTGGAGTAGGGCAGGAGGCTACACCTTC

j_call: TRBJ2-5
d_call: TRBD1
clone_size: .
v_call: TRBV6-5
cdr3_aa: CASSGDRGRTQYF
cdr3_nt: TGTGCCAGCAGTGGGGACAGGGGGCGCACCCAGTACTTC

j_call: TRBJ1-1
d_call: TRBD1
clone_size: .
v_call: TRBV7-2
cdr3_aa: CASSITGGVTEAFF
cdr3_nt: TGTGCCAGCAGCATCACAGGGGGAGTCACTGAAGCTTTCTTT

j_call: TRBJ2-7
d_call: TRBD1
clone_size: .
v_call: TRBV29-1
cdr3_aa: CSVEDRDRDYEQYF
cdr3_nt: TGCAGCGTTGAAGATAGGGACAGGGACTACGAGCAGTACTTC

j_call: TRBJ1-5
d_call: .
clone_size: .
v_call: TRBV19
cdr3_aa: CASRQPNQPQHF
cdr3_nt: TGTGCCAGCCGACAGCCCAATCAGCCCCAGCATTTT

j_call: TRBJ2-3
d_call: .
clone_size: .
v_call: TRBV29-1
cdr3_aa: CSARRVVDTQYF
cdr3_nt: TGCAGCGCAAGACGGGTTGTGGATACGCAGTATTTT

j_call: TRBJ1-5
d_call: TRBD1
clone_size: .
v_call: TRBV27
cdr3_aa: CASRQGQGGNQPQHF
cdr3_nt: TGTGCCAGCAGGCAAGGACAGGGCGGCAATCAGCCCCAGCATTTT

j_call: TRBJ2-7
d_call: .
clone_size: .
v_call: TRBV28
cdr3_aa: CASTYRAEQYF
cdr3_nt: TGTGCCAGCACTTATAGGGCCGAGCAGTACTTC

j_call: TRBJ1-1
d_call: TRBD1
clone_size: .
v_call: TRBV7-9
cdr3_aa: CASSIGDRQNTEAFF
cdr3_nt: TGTGCCAGCAGCATAGGGGACAGGCAGAACACTGAAGCTTTCTTT

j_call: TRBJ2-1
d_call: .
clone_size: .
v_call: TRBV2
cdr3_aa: CASSGLIDNEQFF
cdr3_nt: TGTGCCAGCAGCGGACTGATTGACAATGAGCAGTTCTTC

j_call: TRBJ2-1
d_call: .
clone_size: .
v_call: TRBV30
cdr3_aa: CAWSPIADEQFF
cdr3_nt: TGTGCCTGGAGTCCGATAGCCGATGAGCAGTTCTTC

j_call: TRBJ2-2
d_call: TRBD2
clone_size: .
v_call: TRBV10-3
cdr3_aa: CAITGRGTDTGELFF
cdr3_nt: TGTGCCATCACCGGGAGGGGGACCGACACCGGGGAGCTGTTTTTT

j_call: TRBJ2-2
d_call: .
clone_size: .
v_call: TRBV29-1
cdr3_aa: CSVDRGNTGELFF
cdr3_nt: TGCAGCGTTGACAGGGGAAACACCGGGGAGCTGTTTTTT

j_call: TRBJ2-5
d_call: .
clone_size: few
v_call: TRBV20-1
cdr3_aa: CSVRVRETQYF
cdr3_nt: TGCAGTGTCCGAGTCAGGGAGACCCAGTACTTC

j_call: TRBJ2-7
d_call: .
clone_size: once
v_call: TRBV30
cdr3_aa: CAWSEGGSAEQYF
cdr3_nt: TGTGCCTGGAGCGAAGGGGGTTCGGCCGAGCAGTACTTC

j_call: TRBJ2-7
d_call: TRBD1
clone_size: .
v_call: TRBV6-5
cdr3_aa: CASSLLRTGVYEQYF
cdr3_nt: TGTGCCAGCAGCTTACTTCGGACAGGGGTTTACGAGCAGTACTTC

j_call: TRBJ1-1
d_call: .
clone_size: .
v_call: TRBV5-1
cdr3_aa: CASSLSGSGSTEAFF
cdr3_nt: TGCGCCAGCAGCTTATCCGGGTCTGGGTCCACTGAAGCTTTCTTT